This T cell receptor (beta chain) is drawn from a study of cytomegalovirus exposure and HLA in healthy donors. Study-wide results and caveats: Looking again later, the authors saw that most CMV-associated TCR beta chains seemed HLA-restricted.

The primer mix had 60 Vbeta and 13 Jbeta primers. Clones were sequenced by immunoSEQ multiplex PCR, and TCRdb holds only the in-frame ones, with some missing. The sample has 150,000 to 200,000 clones; roughly 70% are singletons. This clone is a singleton in its sample. Antigen: not known. Donors likely had unrecorded immune exposures despite being nominally healthy when sampled. The sequence was obtained from a male donor in good health and CMV-seronegative. The sample taken for sequencing was PBMCs.

This CDR3 is CASSLGRATDTQYF. CDR3 coding DNA: TGCGCCAGCAGCTTAGGCAGGGCCACAGATACGCAGTATTTT. The gene calls are TRBV5-1 and TRBJ2-3; D might be TRBD1 (5 bases). Trimming removed 2 bases from V and 2 bases from J, with 9 bases in between. CDR1 and CDR2 (germline): SGHRS, YFSETQ. The CDR3 sequence is 14 residues long.